The sequence of this TCR beta chain was determined in a study of blood T cell repertoires in COVID-19. The V gene lost 3 bases and the J gene lost 5 bases, with 17 bases spanning the gap. The germline CDR1 and CDR2 sequences are SQVTM and ANQGSEA. The CDR3 contains 14 residues. In the original analysis: Reference gene primers were amplified, and this amplification served to estimate nucleated cell counts. Sequenced by immunoSEQ multiplex PCR; TCRdb stores in-frame clones only, minus some. The DNA was the basis for D and trimming; V, J and clone size are from that table. Among roughly 250,000 clones listed, about 89% were seen once.

Sequencing was performed on PBMCs or T cells enriched from blood (not recorded which). The clonotype comes from a human donor in a cohort exposed to, infected with or recovered from COVID-19 (not recorded which). The donor label of this sample is uncertain. The genes are TRBV29-1 and TRBJ2-7; D may be TRBD2 (5 bases). The CDR3 region is CSVELRAEGHEQYF. Here the CDR3 DNA reads TGCAGCGTTGAGCTCCGGGCCGAGGGCCACGAGCAGTACTTC.